The present entry profiles one TCR beta chain with its context. Its antigen is currently unknown. These data are taken from a study of cytomegalovirus exposure and HLA in healthy donors. Looking at the study overall: Early released data comprised tens of millions of unique TCRs from HLA-typed donors.

Amplification used 60 Vbeta primers and 13 Jbeta primers. TCRdb's table, derived via immunoSEQ multiplex PCR, lists solely in-frame clones and lacks some. The data show about 130,000 clones, approximately 68% seen once. Trimming cost V 0 bases and J 6 bases, with 5 bases left between them. The CDR3 is 12 residues long. In germline, CDR1 is SGHNT, CDR2 YYREEE (reference sequence). General study points: Specificity for CMV antigens was confirmed in vitro for a few of the CMV-associated chains.

The clonotype comes from a man aged 30-40 years in good health and CMV-seropositive. The specimen sequenced was PBMCs. This chain connects TRBV5-4 to TRBJ2-3; D not certain. The CDR3 spells CASSLDTDTQYF. CDR3 nucleotides: TGTGCCAGCAGCTTGGACACCGATACGCAGTATTTT.